Sequencing of this T cell receptor beta chain was carried out in a study of T cells expressing NK-cell markers. Study-level results: Nothing established the HCMV specificity of expanded NKG2C+ T cell clones.

Note on this clonotype: Its antigen is as yet unknown.

This CDR3 has 11 amino acids. Germline values: CDR1 SGHRS, CDR2 YFSETQ. TCRdb processed the 5' RACE reads again and assigns one entry to each CDR3 protein, with no DNA. The specimen's table records under 500,000 distinct CDR3 sequences. The specimen was blood T cells: a sorted CD56 or NKG2C T cell subset, CD4+ or CD8+ T cells, or bulk PBMC T cells (not recorded which). The genes are TRBV5-1 and TRBJ2-1. This receptor was obtained from a woman aged 18-70 years in good health. The CDR3: CASERYNEQFF.